The 19 T cell receptor beta chains listed next were all sequenced from one sample in a study of blood T cell repertoires in COVID-19. Sequencing used immunoSEQ multiplex PCR; TCRdb keeps in-frame clones, though not all of them. The profile shows roughly 250,000 clones, 70% to 85% of them singletons. Input material: peripheral blood. The receptors originated from a woman older than 75 with acute or convalescent COVID-19.

This chain joins TRBV5-1 and TRBJ1-1; D is unclear. This CDR3 has 14 amino acids. CDR1 SGHRS and CDR2 YFSETQ come from the germline V gene. Trimming took off 0 bases at V and 4 bases at J, with 10 bases between the two ends. In nucleotides, the CDR3 is TGCGCCAGCAGCTTGGCTAGGGAGGGCACTGAAGCTTTCTTT. Translated, it gives CASSLAREGTEAFF.

This clone has a single count. This chain uses TRBV2 with TRBJ1-2; D unclear. The CDR3 totals 13 residues. The germline gives CDR1 SNHLY, CDR2 FYNNEI. V lost 5 bases and J 7 bases, leaving 14 bases between the germline ends. CDR3 sequence: CASSPIEAGGYTF. CDR3 sequence (DNA): TGTGCCAGCAGTCCGATTGAAGCGGGTGGCTACACCTTC.

The chain carries TRBV28 and TRBJ2-7, with D uncertain. This CDR3 has 13 residues. The V end was cut by 5 bases, the J end by 6 bases, with 14 bases between. Germline CDR1 MDHEN, CDR2 SYDVKM. CDR3 sequence: CASSDQTRVEQYF. In DNA form, the CDR3 reads TGTGCCAGCAGTGATCAAACCCGCGTCGAGCAGTACTTC.

The V call is TRBV5-1, the J call TRBJ1-2; possible D gene TRBD1, 5 bases. Trimming cost V 4 bases and J 6 bases, with 19 bases left between them. This CDR3 contains 15 residues. Germline CDR1 SGHRS, CDR2 YFSETQ. Here the CDR3 reads CASSTDTPRKNGYTF. The CDR3, as DNA: TGCGCCAGCAGCACGGACACCCCTCGGAAGAATGGCTACACCTTC.

This clone was seen just once. The chain joins TRBV5-1 to TRBJ2-3; 12 nucleotides match TRBD2. The length of the CDR3 is 18 residues. Per germline, CDR1 SGHRS and CDR2 YFSETQ. Germline trimming cut 0 bases from V and 2 bases from J; bases unmatched to any gene: 7. Here the CDR3 DNA reads TGCGCCAGCAGCTTGGTGACTAGCGGGGGCGCATTCACAGATACGCAGTATTTT. Its translation: CASSLVTSGGAFTDTQYF.

V is TRBV5-1 and J is TRBJ2-1; tentative D call: TRBD2 (6 bases). Trimming shortened V by 3 bases and J by 7 bases, and 14 bases separated the two germline ends. The germline gives CDR1 SGHRS, CDR2 YFSETQ. The CDR3 has 14 amino acids. CDR3 coding DNA: TGCGCCAGCAGCTCCAACGTGGGAGGAAATGAGCAGTTCTTC. Protein product: CASSSNVGGNEQFF.

The chain links TRBV3-1 (or the pseudogene TRBV3-2) to TRBJ1-3; D is ambiguous. V lost 1 base and J 2 bases, leaving 6 bases between the germline ends. CDR3 length: 14 residues. Germline V CDR1 and CDR2: LGHDT, YNNKEL (reference sequence). In nucleotides, the CDR3 is TGTGCCAGCAGCCAAGTGGGCACTGGAAACACCATATATTTT. This codes for CASSQVGTGNTIYF.

The chain uses TRBV19 and TRBJ1-2; D is unresolved. This CDR3 spans 13 amino acids. CDR1 is LNHDA and CDR2 is SQIVND in the germline V gene (reference sequence). Trimming took 3 bases from V and 2 from J, leaving 7 bases between them. Here the CDR3 DNA reads TGTGCCAGTAGTATGAGATTGAACTATGGCTACACCTTC. It is translated as CASSMRLNYGYTF.

V usage is TRBV5-6 and J usage is TRBJ1-2, with a weak D call TRBD1 (6 bases). CDR1 SGHDT and CDR2 YYEEEE come from the germline V gene. The ends were cut back, 0 bases at V and 2 bases at J, with 11 bases in the middle. The CDR3 totals 15 residues. CDR3 in amino acids: CASSLDRDWNYGYTF. CDR3 sequence (DNA): TGTGCCAGCAGCTTGGACAGGGATTGGAACTATGGCTACACCTTC.

The chain uses TRBV6-2 or TRBV6-3 and TRBJ1-2, with 10 positions matching TRBD1. Germline V gene lookup returns CDR1 MNHEY and CDR2 SVGEGT. CDR3 length equals 15 residues. The V gene end was trimmed by 2 bases and the J gene end by 2 bases; junction bases not matched to a gene: 2. The CDR3 DNA is TGTGCCAGCAGTTACCGACAGGGGGCGAACTATGGCTACACCTTC. Its protein product is CASSYRQGANYGYTF.

The gene calls are TRBV7-3 and TRBJ1-3, with 7 nucleotides matching TRBD1. Losses at the gene ends were 5 bases for V and 1 base for J; bases not matched to a gene: 5. Germline V gene sequence: CDR1 SGHTA, CDR2 FQGTGA. The CDR3 consists of 15 residues. For the CDR3, the DNA is TGTGCCAGCAGCAAGACAGGGTCGTCTGGAAACACCATATATTTT. Protein product: CASSKTGSSGNTIYF.

The J gene is TRBJ2-1, the V gene TRBV30; weak D call: TRBD1 (6 bases). The CDR3 totals 11 residues. Trimming shortened V by 2 bases and J by 11 bases, and 10 bases separated the two germline ends. The germline gives CDR1 GTSNPN, CDR2 SVGIG (reference sequence). The CDR3 loop is CAWSLQGQQFF. The CDR3 bases are TGTGCCTGGAGTTTACAGGGCCAGCAGTTCTTC.

This clone was counted between two and nine times. The chain uses TRBV2 and TRBJ2-7; 9 bases fit TRBD1. Germline V gives CDR1 SNHLY, CDR2 FYNNEI. This CDR3 has 13 residues. The trim removed 6 bases at V and 5 bases at J, leaving 5 bases unmatched. The CDR3 DNA follows: TGTGCCAGCAGACGACAGGGGGGAAACGAGCAGTACTTC. Its translation: CASRRQGGNEQYF.

The V and J genes are TRBV7-9 and TRBJ2-5, with 11 nucleotides matching TRBD2. V lost 5 bases, J lost 2 bases, and 4 bases stayed unmatched. The CDR3 sequence is 15 residues long. CDR1 SEHNR and CDR2 FQNEAQ come from the germline V gene (reference sequence). CDR3 coding DNA: TGTGCCAGCAGCAACCGACTAGCGGGGCAAGAGACCCAGTACTTC. It translates to CASSNRLAGQETQYF.

The rearrangement uses TRBV28 and TRBJ1-3, with a tentative D call TRBD1 (5 bases). The CDR3 extends over 15 amino acids. Trimming removed 6 bases from V and 2 bases from J, with 14 bases in between. Per the germline V gene, CDR1 is MDHEN and CDR2 is SYDVKM. The CDR3 here is CASSRQTGTGNTIYF. The CDR3 DNA reads TGTGCCAGCAGCCGACAAACAGGTACTGGAAACACCATATATTTT.

This clone was observed once. This chain links TRBV2 with TRBJ1-1, with D uncertain. CDR1 SNHLY and CDR2 FYNNEI come from the germline V gene. The CDR3 totals 15 residues. The V end was cut by 3 bases, the J end by 4 bases, with 15 bases between. The CDR3 loop is CASSESRGAGTEAFF. CDR3 in DNA: TGTGCCAGCAGTGAGAGTAGAGGCGCGGGCACTGAAGCTTTCTTT. Together with reference TRBV2 and TRBJ1-1, the CDR3 gives the full variable domain: EPEVTQTPSHQVTQMGQEVILRCVPISNHLYFYWYRQILGQKVEFLVSFYNNEISEKSEIFDDQFSVERPDGSNFTLKIRSTKLEDSAMYFCASSESRGAGTEAFFGQGTRLTVV.

V is TRBV5-4 and J is TRBJ1-1, with 10 bases matching TRBD1. After removal of 1 base from V and 11 bases from J, the junction contained 17 bases not matched to a gene. The CDR3 loop spans 17 amino acids. Germline values: CDR1 SGHNT, CDR2 YYREEE (reference sequence). This chain's CDR3 is CASSLSGFPGQGRIAFF. CDR3 DNA: TGTGCCAGCAGCTTGAGCGGTTTCCCGGGACAGGGGCGGATTGCTTTCTTT.

The chain joins TRBV24-1 to TRBJ2-2, with D maybe TRBD2 (6 bases). The CDR3 has 15 amino acids. V was shortened by 4 bases and J by 7 bases, with 15 bases between the two germline ends. Germline CDR1 KGHDR, CDR2 SFDVKD. The CDR3 nucleotides read TGTGCCACCAGTGACCCGGGACGGGGGAGCGGGGAGCTGTTTTTT. Amino acids: CATSDPGRGSGELFF.

The chain recombines TRBV12-3 or TRBV12-4 with TRBJ1-2; D gene unclear. The CDR3 consists of 13 residues. Deletions cut 1 base from V and 8 bases from J, with 11 bases between. In DNA, the CDR3 is TGTGCCAGCAGTTTAGTTCCGGGATCGGGCTACACCTTC. Its translation: CASSLVPGSGYTF.